This T cell receptor beta chain was captured by sequencing in a study of T cells after yellow fever vaccination. Via MiXCR, TCRdb re-called the 5' RACE reads, giving one row per CDR3 protein. The sample shows roughly 250,000 distinct CDR3 sequences, over 10% of them seen only once. Germline V gene data show CDR1 as SGDLS and CDR2 as YYNGEE. V was pared by 4 bases and J by 3 bases, with 10 bases of the junction left unmatched. The CDR3 has 16 residues. The receptor was isolated from a man aged 30 to 39 who received the YFV17D yellow fever vaccine. The chain links TRBV9 to TRBJ2-3; TRBD2 aligns across 8 bases. This specimen was CD4+ T cells sorted from PBMCs, taken 45 days after the yellow fever booster vaccination. The CDR3 nucleotides are TGTGCCAGCAGCCAATCTTCCAGCGGGAGAACAGATACGCAGTATTTT. The encoded protein is CASSQSSSGRTDTQYF.